These T cell receptor beta chains were read from a single sample in a study of regulatory T cells in long-lasting Graves disease. Each CDR3 protein is one row after TCRdb ran MiXCR on the multiplex PCR reads. The profile covers under 500,000 distinct CDR3 sequences, with around 17% appearing a single time and about 10% taken by the ten largest. These records were also assigned to another study, of T cells in Graves' hyperthyroidism and ophthalmopathy.

This sample comprised peripheral blood mononuclear cells (PBMCs), obtained at new diagnosis, from a patient treated with antithyroid drugs. The receptors come from a woman aged 25 to 39 with Graves disease. CDR3s include the opening cysteine and the closing phenylalanine or tryptophan.

v_call	j_call	cdr3_aa
TRBV14	TRBJ1-2	CASSSGTKYGYTF
TRBV29-1	TRBJ2-7	CSDSVAGRIYEQYF
TRBV7-2	TRBJ1-1	CASSLMAALNTEAFF
TRBV28	TRBJ2-7	CASSSRRGGDEQYF
TRBV6-5	TRBJ2-5	CASSYSGAGALETQYF
TRBV20-1	TRBJ2-7	CSAAEGQGTYEPYF
TRBV20-1	TRBJ2-1	CSASPRKGLINEQFF
TRBV12-3/TRBV12-4	TRBJ2-6	CASGIGSGANVLTF
TRBV7-3	TRBJ2-1	CASSLTDGKFYNEQFF
TRBV15	TRBJ2-1	CATSRVVYPAGPSYNEQFF
TRBV6-1	TRBJ1-5	CASTQTGWGKGPQHF
TRBV7-3	TRBJ2-1	CASSPSAGISSYNEQFF
TRBV5-6	TRBJ1-5	CASSPYGQGHQPQHF
TRBV20-1	TRBJ2-1	CSARGTSGSNEQFF
TRBV20-1	TRBJ2-1	CSARGSVGSSYNEQFF
TRBV27	TRBJ1-5	CASSLGGLHQPQHF
TRBV13	TRBJ2-7	CASSNRGAGTYEQYF
TRBV12-3/TRBV12-4	TRBJ2-7	CASSPVLTSGTYEQYF
TRBV5-1	TRBJ2-1	CASSTRLAGVYNEQFF